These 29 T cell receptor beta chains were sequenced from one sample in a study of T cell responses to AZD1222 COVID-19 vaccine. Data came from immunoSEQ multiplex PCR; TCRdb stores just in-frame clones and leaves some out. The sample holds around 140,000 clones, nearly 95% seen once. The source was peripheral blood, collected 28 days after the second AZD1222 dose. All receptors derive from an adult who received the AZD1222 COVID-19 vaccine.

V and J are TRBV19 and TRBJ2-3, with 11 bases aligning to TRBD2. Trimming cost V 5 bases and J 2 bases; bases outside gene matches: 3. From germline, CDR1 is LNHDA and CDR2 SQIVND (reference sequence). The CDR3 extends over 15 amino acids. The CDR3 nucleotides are TGTGCCAGTAGTGAACTAGCGGGGGCCACAGATACGCAGTATTTT. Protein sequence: CASSELAGATDTQYF.

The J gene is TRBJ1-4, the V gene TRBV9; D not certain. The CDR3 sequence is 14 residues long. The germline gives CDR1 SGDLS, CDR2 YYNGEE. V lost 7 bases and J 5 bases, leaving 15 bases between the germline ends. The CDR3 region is CASGPVGKNEKLFF. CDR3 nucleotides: TGTGCCAGCGGTCCAGTGGGAAAAAATGAAAAACTGTTTTTT.

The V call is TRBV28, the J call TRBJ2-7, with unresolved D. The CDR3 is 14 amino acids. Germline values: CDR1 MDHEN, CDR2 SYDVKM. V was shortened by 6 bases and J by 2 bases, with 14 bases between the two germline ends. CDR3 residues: CASSLPRTAYEQYF. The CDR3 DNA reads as TGTGCCAGCAGCCTCCCTCGGACGGCCTACGAGCAGTACTTC.

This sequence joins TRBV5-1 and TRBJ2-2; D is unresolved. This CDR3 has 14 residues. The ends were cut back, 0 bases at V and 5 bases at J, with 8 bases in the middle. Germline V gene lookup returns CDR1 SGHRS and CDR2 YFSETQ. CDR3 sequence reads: CASSLALGTGELFF. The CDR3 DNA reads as TGCGCCAGCAGCTTGGCTTTAGGAACCGGGGAGCTGTTTTTT.

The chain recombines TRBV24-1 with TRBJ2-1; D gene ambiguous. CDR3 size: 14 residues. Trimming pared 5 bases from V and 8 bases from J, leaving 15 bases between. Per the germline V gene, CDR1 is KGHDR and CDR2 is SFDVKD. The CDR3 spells CATSAELGRHEQFF. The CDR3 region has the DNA TGTGCCACCAGTGCCGAGCTAGGACGTCATGAGCAGTTCTTC.

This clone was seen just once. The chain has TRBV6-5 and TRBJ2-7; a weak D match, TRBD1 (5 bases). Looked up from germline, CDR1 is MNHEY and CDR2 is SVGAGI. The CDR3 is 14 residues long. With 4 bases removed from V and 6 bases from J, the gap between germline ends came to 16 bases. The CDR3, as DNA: TGTGCCAGCAGTTCACAGGTTACCCGTGGCGAGCAGTACTTC. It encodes CASSSQVTRGEQYF.

For the CDR3, the DNA is TGTGCCAGCAGATCCAAACCGGGACAGGGATACTATGGCTACACCTTC. Protein product: CASRSKPGQGYYGYTF. The genes are TRBV28 and TRBJ1-2; 9 bases fit TRBD1. The germline V gene has CDR1 MDHEN and CDR2 SYDVKM. The CDR3 runs 16 residues. With V trimmed by 6 bases and J by 3 bases, 11 bases remained unmatched.

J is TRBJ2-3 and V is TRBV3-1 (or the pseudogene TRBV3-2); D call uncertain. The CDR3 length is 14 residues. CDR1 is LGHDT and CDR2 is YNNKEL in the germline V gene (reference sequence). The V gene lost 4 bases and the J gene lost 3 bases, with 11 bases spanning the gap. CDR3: CASSLQETTDTQYF. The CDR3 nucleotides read TGTGCCAGCAGCCTTCAGGAGACGACAGATACGCAGTATTTT.

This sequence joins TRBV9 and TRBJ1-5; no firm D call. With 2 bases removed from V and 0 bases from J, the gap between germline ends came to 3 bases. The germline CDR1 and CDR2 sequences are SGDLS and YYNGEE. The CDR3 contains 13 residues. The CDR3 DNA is TGTGCCAGCAGCGTGGGTAGCAATCAGCCCCAGCATTTT. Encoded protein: CASSVGSNQPQHF.

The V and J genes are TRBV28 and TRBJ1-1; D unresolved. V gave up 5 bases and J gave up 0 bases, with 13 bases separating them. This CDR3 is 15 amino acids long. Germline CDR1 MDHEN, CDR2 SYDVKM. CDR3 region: CASSPRGLLNTEAFF. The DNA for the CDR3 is TGTGCCAGCAGTCCGAGAGGACTGTTGAACACTGAAGCTTTCTTT.

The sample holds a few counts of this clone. The CDR3 coding sequence is TGTGCCAGCTCACCGGGACAGGGGGCTGAAGCTTTCTTT. Its translation is CASSPGQGAEAFF. The genes are TRBV18 and TRBJ1-1; 11 bases map to TRBD1. Germline V lookup: CDR1 KGHSH, CDR2 LQKENI. The CDR3 sequence is 13 residues long. J gave up 6 bases and V 3 bases, and 0 bases lay outside the gene matches.

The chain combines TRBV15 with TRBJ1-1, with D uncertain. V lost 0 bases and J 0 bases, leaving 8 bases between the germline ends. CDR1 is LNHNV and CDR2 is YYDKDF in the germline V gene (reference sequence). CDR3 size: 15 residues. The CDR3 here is CATSRDRAVNTEAFF. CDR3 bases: TGTGCCACCAGCAGAGATAGGGCGGTGAACACTGAAGCTTTCTTT.

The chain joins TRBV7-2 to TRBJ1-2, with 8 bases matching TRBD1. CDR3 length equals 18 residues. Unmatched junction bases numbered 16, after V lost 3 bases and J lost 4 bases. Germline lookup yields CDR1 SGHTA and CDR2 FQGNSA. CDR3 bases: TGTGCCAGCAGCTTCGGGGCCGGACAGGGCGGATTGCGCTATGGCTACACCTTC. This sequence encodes CASSFGAGQGGLRYGYTF.

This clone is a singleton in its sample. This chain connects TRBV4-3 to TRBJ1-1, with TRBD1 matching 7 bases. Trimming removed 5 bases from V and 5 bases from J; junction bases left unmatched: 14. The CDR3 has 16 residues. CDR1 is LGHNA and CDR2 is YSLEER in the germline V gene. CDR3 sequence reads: CASSASDEGARTEAFF. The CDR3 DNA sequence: TGCGCCAGCAGCGCCTCCGATGAGGGGGCAAGAACTGAAGCTTTCTTT.

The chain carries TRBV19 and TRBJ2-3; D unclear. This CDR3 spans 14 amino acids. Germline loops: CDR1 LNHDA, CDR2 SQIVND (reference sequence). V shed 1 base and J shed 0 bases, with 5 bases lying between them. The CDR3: CASSIASSTDTQYF. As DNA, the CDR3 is TGTGCCAGTAGTATAGCCAGCAGCACAGATACGCAGTATTTT.

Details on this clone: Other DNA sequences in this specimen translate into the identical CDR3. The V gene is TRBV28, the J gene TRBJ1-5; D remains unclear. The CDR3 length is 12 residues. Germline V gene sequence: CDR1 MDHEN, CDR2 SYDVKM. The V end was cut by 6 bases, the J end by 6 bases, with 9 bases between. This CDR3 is CASRLVGQPQHF. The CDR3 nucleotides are TGTGCCAGCAGACTGGTAGGTCAGCCCCAGCATTTT.

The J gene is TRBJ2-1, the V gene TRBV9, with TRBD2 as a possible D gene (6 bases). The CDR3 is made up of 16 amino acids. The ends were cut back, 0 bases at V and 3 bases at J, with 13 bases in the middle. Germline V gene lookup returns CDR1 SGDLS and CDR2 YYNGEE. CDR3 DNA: TGTGCCAGCAGCGTAGCTTTGGCGGGGCACTACAATGAGCAGTTCTTC. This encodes CASSVALAGHYNEQFF.

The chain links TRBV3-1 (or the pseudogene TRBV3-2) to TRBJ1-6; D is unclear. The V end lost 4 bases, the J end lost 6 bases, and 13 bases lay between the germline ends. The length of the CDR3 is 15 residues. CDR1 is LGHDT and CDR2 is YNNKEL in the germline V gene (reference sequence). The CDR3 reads CASSRRPLPNSPLHF. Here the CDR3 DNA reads TGTGCCAGCAGCCGCCGACCGCTACCTAATTCACCCCTCCACTTT.

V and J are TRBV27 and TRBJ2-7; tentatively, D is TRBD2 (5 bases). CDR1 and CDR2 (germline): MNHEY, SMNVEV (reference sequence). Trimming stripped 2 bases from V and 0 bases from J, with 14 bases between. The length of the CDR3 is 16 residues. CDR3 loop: CASSLKPIGSSYEQYF. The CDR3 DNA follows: TGTGCCAGCAGTTTAAAACCCATAGGGAGCTCCTACGAGCAGTACTTC.

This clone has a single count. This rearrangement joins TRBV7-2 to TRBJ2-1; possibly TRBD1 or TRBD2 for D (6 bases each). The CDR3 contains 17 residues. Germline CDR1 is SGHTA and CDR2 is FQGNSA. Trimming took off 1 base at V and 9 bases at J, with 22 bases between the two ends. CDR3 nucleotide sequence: TGTGCCAGCAGCTTAGATTTGGGGGGCAGGGGTAGAGGTGAGCAGTTCTTC. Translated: CASSLDLGGRGRGEQFF.

In nucleotides, the CDR3 is TGTGCCAGCAGCTTTCGTCGGACATCGTGGGAAAAACTGTTTTTT. Encoded protein: CASSFRRTSWEKLFF. V gene TRBV12-1 combines with J gene TRBJ1-4; TRBD1 was called by the table and not checked on the DNA. TRBV12-1 counts as a pseudogene. The CDR3 runs 15 residues.

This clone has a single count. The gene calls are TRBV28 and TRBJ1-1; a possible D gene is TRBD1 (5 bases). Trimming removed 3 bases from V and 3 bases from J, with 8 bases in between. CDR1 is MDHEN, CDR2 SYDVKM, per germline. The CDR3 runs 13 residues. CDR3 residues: CASSFFRDTEAFF. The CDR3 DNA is TGTGCCAGCAGTTTTTTCAGGGACACTGAAGCTTTCTTT. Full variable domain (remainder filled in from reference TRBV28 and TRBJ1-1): DVKVTQSSRYLVKRTGEKVFLECVQDMDHENMFWYRQDPGLGLRLIYFSYDVKMKEKGDIPEGYSVSREKKERFSLILESASTNQTSMYLCASSFFRDTEAFFGQGTRLTVV.

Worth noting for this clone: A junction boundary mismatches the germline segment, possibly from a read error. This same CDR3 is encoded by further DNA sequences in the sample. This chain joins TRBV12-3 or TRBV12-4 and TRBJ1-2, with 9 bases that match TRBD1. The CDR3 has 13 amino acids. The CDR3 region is CASSLGQGGGYTF. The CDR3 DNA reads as TGTGCCAGCAGTTTGGGACAGGGAGGTGGCTACACCTTT.

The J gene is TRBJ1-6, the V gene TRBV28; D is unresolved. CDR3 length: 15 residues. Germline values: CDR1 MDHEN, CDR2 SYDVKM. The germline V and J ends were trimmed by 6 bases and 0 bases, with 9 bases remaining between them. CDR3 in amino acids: CASRDYSSYNSPLHF. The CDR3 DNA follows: TGTGCCAGCAGGGATTATAGCTCCTATAATTCACCCCTCCACTTT.

The DNA for the CDR3 is TGTGCCTGGAGTGTACTGGGGGCCGGCGGCAATCAGCCCCAGCATTTT. As protein: CAWSVLGAGGNQPQHF. The gene calls are TRBV30 and TRBJ1-5, with a weak D call TRBD1 (6 bases). Germline V gene data show CDR1 as GTSNPN and CDR2 as SVGIG (reference sequence). The CDR3 has 16 residues. V was pared by 0 bases and J by 2 bases, with 14 bases between.

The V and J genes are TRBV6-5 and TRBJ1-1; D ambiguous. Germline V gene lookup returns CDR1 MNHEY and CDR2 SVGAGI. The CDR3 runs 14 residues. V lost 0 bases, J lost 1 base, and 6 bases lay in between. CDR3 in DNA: TGTGCCAGCAGTTACTCGGGCACGAACACTGAAGCTTTCTTT. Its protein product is CASSYSGTNTEAFF.

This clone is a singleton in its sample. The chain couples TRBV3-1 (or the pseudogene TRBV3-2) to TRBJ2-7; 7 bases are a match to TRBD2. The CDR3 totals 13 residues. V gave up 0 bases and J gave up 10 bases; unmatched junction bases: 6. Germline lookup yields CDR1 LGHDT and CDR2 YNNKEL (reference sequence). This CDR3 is CASSQDLERDQYF. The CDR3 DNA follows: TGTGCCAGCAGCCAAGATTTGGAGCGGGACCAGTACTTC.

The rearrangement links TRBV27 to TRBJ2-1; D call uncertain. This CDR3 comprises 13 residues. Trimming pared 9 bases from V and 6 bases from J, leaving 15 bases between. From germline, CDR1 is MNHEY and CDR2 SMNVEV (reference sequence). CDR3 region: CASNTWASNEQFF. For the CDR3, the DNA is TGTGCCAGTAACACTTGGGCTAGCAATGAGCAGTTCTTC.

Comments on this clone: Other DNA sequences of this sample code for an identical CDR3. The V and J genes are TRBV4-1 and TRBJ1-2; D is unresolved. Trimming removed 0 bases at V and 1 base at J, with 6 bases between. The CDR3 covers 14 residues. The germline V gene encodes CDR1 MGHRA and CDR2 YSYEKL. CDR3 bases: TGCGCCAGCAGCCAAGATAGGGTTAACTATGGCTACACCTTC. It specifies CASSQDRVNYGYTF.